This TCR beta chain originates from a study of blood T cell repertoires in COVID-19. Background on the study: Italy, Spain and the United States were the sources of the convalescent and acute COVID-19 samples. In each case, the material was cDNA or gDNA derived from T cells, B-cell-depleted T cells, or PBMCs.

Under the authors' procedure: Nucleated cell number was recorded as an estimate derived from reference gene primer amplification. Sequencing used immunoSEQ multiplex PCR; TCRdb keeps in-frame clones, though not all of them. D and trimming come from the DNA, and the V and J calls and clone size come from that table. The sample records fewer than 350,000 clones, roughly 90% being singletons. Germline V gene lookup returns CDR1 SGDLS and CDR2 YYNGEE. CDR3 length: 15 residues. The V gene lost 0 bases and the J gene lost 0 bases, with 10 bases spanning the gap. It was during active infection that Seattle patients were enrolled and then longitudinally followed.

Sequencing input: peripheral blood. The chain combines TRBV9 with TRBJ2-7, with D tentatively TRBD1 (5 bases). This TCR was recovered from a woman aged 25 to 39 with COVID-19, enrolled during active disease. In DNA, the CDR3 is TGTGCCAGCAGCGTAGCGGCAGGGCCCTCCTACGAGCAGTACTTC. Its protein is CASSVAAGPSYEQYF.